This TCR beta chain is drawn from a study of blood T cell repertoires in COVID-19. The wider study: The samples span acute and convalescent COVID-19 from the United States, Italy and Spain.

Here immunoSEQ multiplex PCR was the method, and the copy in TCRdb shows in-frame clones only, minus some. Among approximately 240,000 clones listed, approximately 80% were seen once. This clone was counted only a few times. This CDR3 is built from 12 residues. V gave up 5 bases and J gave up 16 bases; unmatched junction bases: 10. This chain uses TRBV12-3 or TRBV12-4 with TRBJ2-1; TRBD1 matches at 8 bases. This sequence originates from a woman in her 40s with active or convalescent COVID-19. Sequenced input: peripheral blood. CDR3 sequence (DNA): TGTGCCAGCAGTACTCTCCGGGACAGGCTTTTCTTC. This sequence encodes CASSTLRDRLFF.